The clone carrying this TCR beta chain was seen once. These data originate in a study of glioma-infiltrating T cells after dendritic cell vaccination. Germline V gene lookup returns CDR1 ENHRY and CDR2 SYGVKD. The CDR3 is made up of 12 amino acids. The V end was cut by 4 bases, the J end by 2 bases, with 6 bases between. Only in-frame clones appear in the TCRdb table, and some are missing; sequencing was by immunoSEQ multiplex PCR. Of 93,000 or so clones listed, 79% are singletons. Sequences were derived from blood, sampled before dendritic cell vaccination. The clonotype was recovered from a human donor with glioblastoma. The gene calls are TRBV10-3 and TRBJ2-7; no clear D gene. Here the CDR3 reads CAISVDTYEQYF. The CDR3 nucleotides are TGTGCCATCAGTGTTGACACCTACGAGCAGTACTTC.